This TCR beta chain comes out of a study of regulatory T cells in long-lasting Graves disease. Findings and caveats of the study: Under persistent disease, TRBV28, TRBJ1-2 and TRBJ2-5 were used preferentially.

This clonotype was recorded many times. Its specificity is not known. The CDR3 runs 12 residues. The V gene lost 6 bases and the J gene lost 2 bases, with 8 bases spanning the gap. Germline V gives CDR1 SGHVS, CDR2 FNYEAQ. The TCR beta library used iRepertoire HTBI primers with Arm-PCR amplification of CDR3. Under the authors' procedure: Segment identification across samples yielded 55 to 65 TRBV and 14 TRBJ segments. Each CDR3 protein is one row after TCRdb ran MiXCR on the multiplex PCR reads. The V and J calls were not made by the authors but by TCRdb's processing. Of hundreds of thousands of distinct CDR3 sequences in the sample, roughly 15% were seen once. Regarding time point: newly diagnosed GD, antithyroid drugs for less than 3 months. After RNA was extracted from PBMCs, the TCR library was made from it. Xi'an, China, was home to the endocrinology department that provided patients. The same sample was also studied in work on T cells in Graves' hyperthyroidism and ophthalmopathy. This second study says: Patients between 18 and 65 years old had hyperthyroidism, newly diagnosed and lasting under 2 months.

This material consisted of peripheral blood mononuclear cells (PBMCs), taken at new diagnosis, from a patient treated with antithyroid drugs. The J gene is TRBJ2-7, the V gene TRBV7-6; no reliable D call. The source of this sequence is a woman in her 30s with Graves disease. CDR3 nucleotides: TGTGCCAGCAGTCGTAATGCCTACGAGCAGTACTTC. Translating it yields CASSRNAYEQYF.